This entry lists 2 T cell receptor beta chains sequenced from one sample in a study of CD8 T cells in Susac syndrome. Random hexamers primed reverse transcription of about 0.5 to 1 ug RNA. Each CDR3 protein is one row after TCRdb ran MiXCR on the immunoSEQ multiplex PCR reads. Found here are roughly 130,000 distinct CDR3 sequences, around 94% of them singletons; the top ten hold 0.25% to 0.3%. Sample: CD8+ T cells from PBMCs. These receptor sequences come from a human donor with Susac syndrome.

The rearrangement links TRBV15 to TRBJ2-5; D tentatively fits TRBD1 or TRBD2 (5 bases each). Trimming removed 6 bases at V and 0 bases at J, with 11 bases between. CDR3 length: 14 amino acids. From germline, CDR1 is LNHNV and CDR2 YYDKDF (reference sequence). CDR3 nucleotides: TGTGCCACCAGGGGAGACAGTAACCAAGAGACCCAGTACTTC. It specifies CATRGDSNQETQYF.

The chain carries TRBV7-9 and TRBJ2-7, with D tentatively TRBD2 (7 bases). The V and J ends lost 5 bases and 3 bases respectively, with 17 bases between them. This CDR3 has 15 amino acids. CDR1 SEHNR and CDR2 FQNEAQ come from the germline V gene (reference sequence). CDR3 sequence reads: CASSPGPGEGYEQYF. DNA for the CDR3: TGTGCCAGCAGCCCAGGGCCAGGGGAGGGCTACGAGCAGTACTTC.